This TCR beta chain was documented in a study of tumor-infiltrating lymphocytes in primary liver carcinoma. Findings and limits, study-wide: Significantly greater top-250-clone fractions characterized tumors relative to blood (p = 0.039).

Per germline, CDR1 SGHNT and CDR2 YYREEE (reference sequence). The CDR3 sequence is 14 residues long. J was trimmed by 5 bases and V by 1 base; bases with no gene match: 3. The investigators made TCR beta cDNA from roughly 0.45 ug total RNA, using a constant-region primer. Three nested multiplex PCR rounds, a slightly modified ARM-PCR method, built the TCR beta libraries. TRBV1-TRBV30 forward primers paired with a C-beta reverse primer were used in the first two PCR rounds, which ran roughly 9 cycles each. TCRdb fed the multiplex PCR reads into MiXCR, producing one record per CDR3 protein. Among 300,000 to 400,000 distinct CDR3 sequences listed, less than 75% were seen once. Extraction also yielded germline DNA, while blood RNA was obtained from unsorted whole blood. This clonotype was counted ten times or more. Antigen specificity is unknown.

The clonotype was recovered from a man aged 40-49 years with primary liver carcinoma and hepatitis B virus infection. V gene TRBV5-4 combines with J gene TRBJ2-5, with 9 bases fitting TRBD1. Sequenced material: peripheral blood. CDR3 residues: CASSLTGGYETQYF. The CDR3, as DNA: TGTGCCAGCAGCTTGACAGGGGGCTATGAGACCCAGTACTTC.